This T cell receptor beta chain is from a study of radiation and T cells in renal cell carcinoma. Time point denoted: baseline pretreatment blood. Indicated treatment: 15 Gy SBRT to primary tumor, nephrectomy 4 weeks later. Method: immunoSEQ multiplex PCR; TCRdb's copy keeps in-frame clones and lacks some. The table records 130,000 or so clones, over 80% of them present only once. This clonotype was sampled from a woman between 50 and 59 years old with renal cell carcinoma. The sample in question was blood, obtained from a patient whose treatment included radiotherapy and nephrectomy.

The CDR3 here is CASSEGTPISGNTIYF. Written as DNA, the CDR3 is TGTGCCAGCAGTGAAGGTACGCCGATCTCTGGAAACACCATATATTTT. This sequence joins TRBV6-1 and TRBJ1-3; D is uncertain. Germline V gene data show CDR1 as MNHNS and CDR2 as SASEGT. This CDR3 spans 16 amino acids. V was shortened by 1 base and J by 0 bases, with 10 bases between the two germline ends.